This TCR beta chain derives from a study of T cell repertoires in cytomegalovirus infection. Trimming removed 2 bases from V and 6 bases from J, with 10 bases in between. CDR1 DFQATT and CDR2 SNEGSKA come from the germline V gene (reference sequence). The CDR3 is 13 residues long. MiXCR, run by TCRdb on the reads, gives a single entry per CDR3 protein. This table has 300,000 or so distinct CDR3 sequences, about 25% appearing once. The chain links TRBV20-1 to TRBJ2-2; D is tentatively TRBD1 or TRBD2 (6 bases each). The sequenced material came from PBMCs. The sequence came from a human donor in good health (CMV status not recorded). Some clones in this sample may be carry-over from other donors' samples. The CDR3 sequence is CSARSGAAGELFF. The DNA of the CDR3 is TGCAGTGCTAGATCGGGGGCCGCCGGGGAGCTGTTTTTT.